This T cell receptor beta chain was sequenced in a study of T cell repertoires in cytomegalovirus infection. As for the study in general: It was the public TCR beta signatures that indicated both CMV infection and matching HLA type. Whole-study results and caveats: The response measured ex vivo was dominated by TCR beta clonotypes (HLA-C-restricted and CMV-specific). Accumulated public TCR beta family frequency recognized individuals carrying CMV together with the relevant HLA.

This clonotype was counted between two and nine times. The antigen is not known. The germline gives CDR1 DFQATT, CDR2 SNEGSKA (reference sequence). V lost 1 base, J lost 0 bases, and 9 bases stayed unmatched. This CDR3 has 18 residues. TCRdb reprocessed the reads with MiXCR, giving one entry per CDR3 protein. The table shows approximately 150,000 distinct CDR3 sequences, with under 8.5% occurring only once. The rearrangement links TRBV20-1 to TRBJ2-6; TRBD1 agrees at 7 bases. The clonotype originates from a human donor in good health (CMV status not recorded). Some clones in this sample may be carry-over from other donors' samples. Material for sequencing was PBMCs. The CDR3 is CSARVATGSPSGANVLTF. CDR3 sequence (DNA): TGCAGTGCTAGAGTCGCGACAGGGAGCCCCTCTGGGGCCAACGTCCTGACTTTC.